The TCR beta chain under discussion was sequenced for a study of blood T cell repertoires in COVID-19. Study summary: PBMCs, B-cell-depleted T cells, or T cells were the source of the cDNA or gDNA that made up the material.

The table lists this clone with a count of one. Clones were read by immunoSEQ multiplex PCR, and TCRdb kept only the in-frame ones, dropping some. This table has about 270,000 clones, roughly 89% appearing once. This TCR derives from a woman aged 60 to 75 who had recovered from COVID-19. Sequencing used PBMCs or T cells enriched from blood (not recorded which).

The CDR3 region is CASSPTSGGAYNEQFF. In DNA form, the CDR3 reads TGCGCCAGCAGCCCGACTAGCGGGGGGGCCTACAATGAGCAGTTCTTC. The chain links TRBV5-1 to TRBJ2-1, with 14 nucleotides matching TRBD2. Germline V CDR1 and CDR2: SGHRS, YFSETQ. V shed 4 bases, J shed 2 bases, and the junction held 2 bases outside the gene matches. The CDR3 is 16 amino acids.